This TCR beta chain emerged from a study of brain T cells in children with intractable seizures. The CDR3 sequence is 15 residues long. The ends were cut back, 1 base at V and 0 bases at J, with 8 bases in the middle. Germline values: CDR1 SNHLY, CDR2 FYNNEI. Time point here: blood from clinic visit 5 months post-surgery; TSC patient then seizure free. The sequenced cases were selected for having the highest brain T cell transcript signatures. Study-wide findings and caveats: HCMV serostatus was not known, and viral specificity came from CDR3 similarity only.

With respect to this clone: The target antigen is unknown.

TCRdb's copy holds only in-frame clones and misses some; the assay was immunoSEQ multiplex PCR. Of a few hundred thousand clones listed, about 93% are singletons. J is TRBJ2-3 and V is TRBV2, with D maybe TRBD2 (6 bases). This sample comprised peripheral blood, obtained more than 4 months after surgery. The origin of this receptor is a boy younger than two with tuberous sclerosis and intractable seizures. CDR3 region: CASSEDAGSTDTQYF. The CDR3 nucleotides read TGTGCCAGCAGTGAAGACGCGGGGAGCACAGATACGCAGTATTTT.